This TCR beta chain was observed in a study of chemoradiotherapy in HPV16-positive cancers. Overall study: Candidate HPV-specific T-cell clones and common TCR motifs came from functional assays in two HPV16-positive patients. General study points: Candidate HPV-specific clones and E7-related TCR motifs grew in tumor during treatment. HPV-specific T cells were functionally defined from only a couple of HPV16-positive patients.

Turning to this clone: Its target is not known.

CDR1 is LNHDA, CDR2 SQIVND, per germline (reference sequence). The V and J ends lost 4 bases and 1 base, in that order; junction bases with no gene match: 3. The CDR3 runs 14 residues. Assay: immunoSEQ multiplex PCR; the TCRdb copy retains only in-frame clones and omits some. The top ten clones hold about 3% of a sample with some 4,900 clones, approximately 94% of them seen once. This rearrangement joins TRBV19 to TRBJ1-2; TRBD1 agrees at 7 bases. This material consisted of tumor tissue, taken from a patient who underwent chemoradiotherapy. The source of this sequence is a human donor with HPV-associated anogenital cancer. The CDR3 loop reads CASSTGGDNYGYTF. As DNA, the CDR3 is TGTGCCAGTAGTACAGGGGGAGATAACTATGGCTACACCTTC.